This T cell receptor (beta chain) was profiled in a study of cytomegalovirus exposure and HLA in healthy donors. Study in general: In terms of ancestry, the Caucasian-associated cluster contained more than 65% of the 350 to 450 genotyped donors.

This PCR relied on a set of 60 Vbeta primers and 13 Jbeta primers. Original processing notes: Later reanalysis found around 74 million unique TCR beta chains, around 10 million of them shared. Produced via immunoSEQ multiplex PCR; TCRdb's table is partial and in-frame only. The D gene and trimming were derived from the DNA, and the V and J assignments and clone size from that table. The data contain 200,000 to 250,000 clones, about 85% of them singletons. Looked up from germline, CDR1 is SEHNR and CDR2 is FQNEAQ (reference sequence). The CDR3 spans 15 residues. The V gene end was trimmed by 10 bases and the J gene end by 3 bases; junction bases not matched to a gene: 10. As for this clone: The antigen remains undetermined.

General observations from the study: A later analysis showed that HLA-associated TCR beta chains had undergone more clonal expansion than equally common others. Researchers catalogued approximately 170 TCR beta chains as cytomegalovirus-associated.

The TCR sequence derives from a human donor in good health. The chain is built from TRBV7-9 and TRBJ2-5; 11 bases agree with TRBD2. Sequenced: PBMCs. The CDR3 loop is CATARETSGKETQYF. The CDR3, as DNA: TGTGCCACAGCGAGGGAGACTAGCGGGAAAGAGACCCAGTACTTC.